In its sample, the clone carrying this TCR beta chain was seen a few times. The data are from a study of T cell repertoires in cytomegalovirus infection. About the research overall: CMV infection and matching HLA type were both indicated by public TCR beta signatures.

Germline V gene lookup returns CDR1 SGHKS and CDR2 YYEKEE (reference sequence). The CDR3 totals 16 residues. V lost 4 bases, J lost 5 bases, and 19 bases lay in between. TCRdb redid the calling of the reads with MiXCR, one entry per CDR3 protein. The sample has around 230,000 distinct CDR3 sequences; roughly 6.5% are singletons. The TCR comes from a human donor in good health (CMV status not recorded). Some clones in this sample may be carry-over from other donors' samples. The V and J genes are TRBV5-5 and TRBJ2-1, with D hard to call. The specimen was PBMCs. DNA of the CDR3: TGTGCCAGCAGCCTGAGGTGGCACCGGAATAACAATGAGCAGTTCTTC. Translated, it gives CASSLRWHRNNNEQFF.